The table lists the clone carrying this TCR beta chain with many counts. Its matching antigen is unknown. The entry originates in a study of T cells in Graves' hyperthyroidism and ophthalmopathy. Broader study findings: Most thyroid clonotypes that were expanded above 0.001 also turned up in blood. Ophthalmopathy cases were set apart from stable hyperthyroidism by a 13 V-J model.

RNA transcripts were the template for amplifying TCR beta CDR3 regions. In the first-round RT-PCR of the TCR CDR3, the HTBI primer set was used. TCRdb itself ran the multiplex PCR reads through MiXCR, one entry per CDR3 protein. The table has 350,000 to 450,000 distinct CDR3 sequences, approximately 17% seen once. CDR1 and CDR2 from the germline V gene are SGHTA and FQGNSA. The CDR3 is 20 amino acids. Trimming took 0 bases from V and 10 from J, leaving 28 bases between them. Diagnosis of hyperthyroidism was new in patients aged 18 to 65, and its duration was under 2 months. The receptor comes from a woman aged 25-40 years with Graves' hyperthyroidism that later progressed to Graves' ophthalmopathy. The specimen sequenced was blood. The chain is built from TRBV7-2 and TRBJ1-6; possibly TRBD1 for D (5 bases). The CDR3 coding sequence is TGTGCCAGCAGCTTAGCGGTTTTGGTCAATTCAGGGATTTTACGGTCACCCCTCCACTTT. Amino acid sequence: CASSLAVLVNSGILRSPLHF.